This record concerns one TCR beta chain sequence. Its specificity is not known. V lost 4 bases, J lost 7 bases, and 6 bases stayed unmatched. The V gene's germline CDR1 is MNHNY and CDR2 SVGAGI (reference sequence). The CDR3 runs 14 residues. PCR primers comprised 60 Vbeta and 13 Jbeta primers. Assay: immunoSEQ multiplex PCR; the TCRdb copy retains only in-frame clones and omits some. The sample lists some 130,000 clones; about four fifths were seen once. This specimen belongs to a study of cytomegalovirus exposure and HLA in healthy donors. Study information: Ancestry clustering placed 81% of under 450 genotyped donors in the Caucasian-associated cluster.

Points from the study as a whole: Analyses of presence/absence relied on an assumption of roughly uniform sequencing depth across donors. Later work found most CMV-associated TCR beta chains apparently HLA-restricted.

The genes are TRBV6-6 and TRBJ1-5, with 8 nucleotides matching TRBD1. The source material was PBMCs. The source of this sequence is a male donor in good health and CMV-seropositive. The CDR3 coding sequence is TGTGCCAGCAGTTCCGGACAGGGATTCCAGCCCCAGCATTTT. Protein sequence: CASSSGQGFQPQHF.